Below are 19 T cell receptor beta chains sequenced from a single sample in a study of patients and donors after allogeneic stem cell transplantation. Using its own MiXCR run on the RT-PCR reads, TCRdb lists one record per CDR3 protein. Among fewer than 250,000 distinct CDR3 sequences listed, approximately 14% were seen once. The sequenced sample consisted of blood, either unsorted or a sorted T cell fraction (not recorded which). The receptors come from a human donor who was either an allogeneic HSCT recipient or a stem cell or donor lymphocyte infusion donor (not recorded which). It is not recorded whose cells these are; they may come from a transplant donor.

This clonotype was recorded many times. The genes are TRBV30 and TRBJ1-2, with D unclear. V lost 3 bases to trimming and J lost 8 bases, with 10 bases between them. Germline loops: CDR1 GTSNPN, CDR2 SVGIG (reference sequence). The CDR3 totals 11 residues. CDR3 coding DNA: TGTGCCTGGAGCGACCGAGAAGGCTACACCTTC. Amino acid sequence: CAWSDREGYTF.

This clonotype has at least ten counts. J is TRBJ1-2 and V is TRBV20-1, with no clear D. Germline CDR1 is DFQATT and CDR2 is SNEGSKA (reference sequence). The V end was cut by 1 base, the J end by 7 bases, with 28 bases between. This CDR3 region has 18 residues. CDR3 bases: TGCAGTGCTAGAGTAGTTTTCAGAGACGGGAAGACTAAAGGTGGCTACACCTTC. This codes for CSARVVFRDGKTKGGYTF.

The gene calls are TRBV5-1 and TRBJ2-5, with TRBD2 as a possible D gene (6 bases). This CDR3 region has 14 residues. Germline CDR1 SGHRS, CDR2 YFSETQ. V was pared by 4 bases and J by 5 bases, with 15 bases between. The CDR3 protein is CASSRDFDGETQYF. The CDR3 DNA reads TGCGCCAGCAGCCGGGACTTCGACGGGGAGACCCAGTACTTC.

The chain couples TRBV11-3 to TRBJ2-4; D is ambiguous. The V and J ends lost 1 base and 0 bases respectively, with 7 bases between them. CDR3 length: 15 residues. Looked up from germline, CDR1 is SGHNT and CDR2 is YENEEA. The DNA for the CDR3 is TGTGCCAGCAGCTTAGGGGCGTTAGCCAAAAACATTCAGTACTTC. Residues: CASSLGALAKNIQYF.

This clonotype was found a few times. The chain links TRBV20-1 to TRBJ1-2, with a possible D match to TRBD1 (6 bases). Trimming removed 7 bases from V and 8 bases from J, with 14 bases in between. CDR3 length equals 11 residues. Germline values: CDR1 DFQATT, CDR2 SNEGSKA (reference sequence). CDR3 DNA sequence: TGCAGTGTTATTCAGGGGAACGGCTACACCTTC. Its protein product is CSVIQGNGYTF.

This clonotype was counted only a few times. This chain uses TRBV6-1 with TRBJ1-5; 9 bases are a match to TRBD1. Germline V CDR1 and CDR2: MNHNS, SASEGT. J gave up 4 bases and V 6 bases, and 10 bases lay outside the gene matches. The CDR3 consists of 16 residues. The CDR3 here is CASSQVGQGKNQPQHF. The CDR3, as DNA: TGTGCCAGCAGCCAAGTGGGACAGGGAAAGAATCAGCCCCAGCATTTT.

The chain has TRBV12-3 or TRBV12-4 and TRBJ2-7; 8 bases align to TRBD1. The CDR3 sequence is 15 residues long. Germline trimming cut 6 bases from V and 3 bases from J; bases unmatched to any gene: 10. The CDR3 is CASRGDAGGGYEQYF. CDR3 nucleotides: TGTGCCAGCAGGGGAGACGCAGGGGGCGGCTACGAGCAGTACTTC.

The rearrangement joins TRBV11-3 to TRBJ2-7, with D perhaps TRBD1 (6 bases). This CDR3 is built from 15 residues. Germline-derived CDR1 and CDR2 are SGHNT and YENEEA. V was cut by 0 bases and J by 2 bases, with 11 bases left in between. The chain's CDR3 is CASSLEAGDAYEQYF. CDR3 nucleotides: TGTGCCAGCAGCTTAGAAGCAGGGGACGCCTACGAGCAGTACTTC.

This clonotype was seen only a few times. The chain uses TRBV19 and TRBJ2-5; the match to TRBD1 covers 7 bases. V lost 4 bases to trimming and J lost 3 bases; unmatched junction nucleotides: 11. This CDR3 region has 16 residues. The germline gives CDR1 LNHDA, CDR2 SQIVND (reference sequence). The CDR3 loop is CASSRGQIPGEETQYF. As DNA, the CDR3 is TGTGCCAGTAGTAGGGGACAGATCCCTGGGGAAGAGACCCAGTACTTC.

CDR3 sequence reads: CASSLATASDTQYF. As DNA, the CDR3 is TGTGCCAGCAGCTTGGCGACAGCGTCAGATACGCAGTATTTT. This chain connects TRBV7-9 to TRBJ2-3, with a tentative D call TRBD1 (5 bases). This CDR3 has 14 residues. Per the germline V gene, CDR1 is SEHNR and CDR2 is FQNEAQ (reference sequence). Trimming took off 3 bases at V and 4 bases at J, with 11 bases between the two ends.

This clonotype was picked up many times. DNA of the CDR3: TGCGCCAGCAGCTTGATCCCCTTACAGGGATCGCAGCCCCAGCATTTT. Translating it yields CASSLIPLQGSQPQHF. The rearrangement links TRBV5-1 to TRBJ1-5, with D possibly TRBD1 on 6 matching bases. The CDR3 runs 16 residues. The V end lost 1 base, the J end lost 7 bases, and 18 bases lay between the germline ends. The germline CDR1 and CDR2 sequences are SGHRS and YFSETQ.

This clonotype was counted a few times. The gene calls are TRBV11-2 and TRBJ2-5; TRBD1 matches at 7 bases. The CDR3 has 15 residues. The trim removed 1 base at V and 1 base at J, leaving 3 bases unmatched. Germline CDR1 SGHAT, CDR2 FQNNGV. The chain's CDR3 is CASSLVRGPQETQYF. The CDR3 DNA reads as TGTGCCAGCAGCTTAGTTAGGGGGCCCCAAGAGACCCAGTACTTC.

Concerning this clonotype itself: This sequence is one base from a far larger clone and is likely a read error. The J gene is TRBJ2-5, the V gene TRBV11-2; D gene unclear. The germline V gene has CDR1 SGHAT and CDR2 FQNNGV. V was shortened by 3 bases and J by 3 bases, with 2 bases between the two germline ends. The CDR3 loop spans 11 amino acids. CDR3 sequence (DNA): TGTGCCAGCAGCTTTAAAGAGACCCAGTACTTC. Amino acid sequence: CASSFKETQYF.

This clonotype was seen a handful of times. The chain joins TRBV12-3 or TRBV12-4 to TRBJ2-7; TRBD1 might be the D (5 bases). The CDR3 runs 22 residues. Trimming left V 7 bases short and J 6 bases short, with 43 bases between. The CDR3 region is CASKNRRRNVVETDRPGGEQYF. The CDR3, as DNA: TGTGCCAGCAAGAATCGCAGGCGCAACGTGGTTGAGACAGATAGGCCCGGCGGCGAGCAGTACTTC.

This clonotype turned up a few times. The chain couples TRBV28 to TRBJ2-7; the match to TRBD2 covers 13 bases. V lost 5 bases and J lost 2; bases outside the gene matches: 12. Per the germline V gene, CDR1 is MDHEN and CDR2 is SYDVKM. The CDR3 sequence is 18 residues long. The CDR3 sequence is CASSPLRGTSGNAYEQYF. The CDR3 DNA reads as TGTGCCAGCAGTCCGCTAAGAGGGACTAGCGGGAACGCCTACGAGCAGTACTTC.

The CDR3 DNA reads TGCGCCAGCAGCTTGGCCTCCAGGACCTACGAGCAGTACTTC. It encodes CASSLASRTYEQYF. The chain uses TRBV5-1 and TRBJ2-7; no firm D call. The V end was cut by 0 bases, the J end by 2 bases, with 9 bases between. The V gene's germline CDR1 is SGHRS and CDR2 YFSETQ. There are 14 residues in the CDR3.

There are many counts of this clonotype. The chain couples TRBV9 to TRBJ2-7; tentatively, D is TRBD2 (5 bases). The length of the CDR3 is 13 residues. Per germline, CDR1 SGDLS and CDR2 YYNGEE. The V end was cut by 0 bases, the J end by 1 base, with 5 bases between. The CDR3 DNA follows: TGTGCCAGCAGCGTAGGCGGGTCCTACGAGCAGTACTTC. This sequence encodes CASSVGGSYEQYF.

The table lists this clonotype with a few counts. The chain couples TRBV6-1 to TRBJ2-2; maybe TRBD2 (5 bases). The CDR3 has 16 residues. Germline CDR1 is MNHNS and CDR2 is SASEGT. The ends were cut back, 4 bases at V and 3 bases at J, with 15 bases in the middle. The CDR3 here is CASSVQTRRYTGELFF. CDR3 bases: TGTGCCAGCAGTGTACAGACAAGGAGGTACACCGGGGAGCTGTTTTTT.

This clonotype was seen repeatedly, ten times or more. This chain uses TRBV29-1 with TRBJ2-7; the match to TRBD1 covers 8 bases. V lost 4 bases, J lost 5 bases, and 4 bases stayed unmatched. The CDR3 totals 12 residues. CDR1 and CDR2 from the germline V gene are SQVTM and ANQGSEA. CDR3 nucleotides: TGCAGCGTTGTCCCAGGGGGCAACGAGCAGTACTTC. This gives the protein CSVVPGGNEQYF.